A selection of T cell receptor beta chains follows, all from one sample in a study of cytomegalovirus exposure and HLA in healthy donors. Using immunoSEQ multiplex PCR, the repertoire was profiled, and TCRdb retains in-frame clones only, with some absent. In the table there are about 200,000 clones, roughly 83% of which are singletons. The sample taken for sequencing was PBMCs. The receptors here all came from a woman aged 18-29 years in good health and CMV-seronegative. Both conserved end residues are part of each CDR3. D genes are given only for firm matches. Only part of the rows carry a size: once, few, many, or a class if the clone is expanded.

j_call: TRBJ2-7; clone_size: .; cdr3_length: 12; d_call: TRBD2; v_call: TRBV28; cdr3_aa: CATQWGGKEQYF; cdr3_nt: TGTGCCACTCAATGGGGGGGGAAGGAGCAGTACTTC
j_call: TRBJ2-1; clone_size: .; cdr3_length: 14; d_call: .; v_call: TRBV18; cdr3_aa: CASSPPLGYNEQFF; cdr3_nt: TGTGCCAGCTCACCACCGCTAGGTTACAATGAGCAGTTCTTC
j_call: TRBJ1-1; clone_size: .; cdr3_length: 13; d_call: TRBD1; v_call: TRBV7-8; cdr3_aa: CASSQGGNTEAFF; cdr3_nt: TGTGCCAGCAGCCAGGGGGGAAACACTGAAGCTTTCTTT
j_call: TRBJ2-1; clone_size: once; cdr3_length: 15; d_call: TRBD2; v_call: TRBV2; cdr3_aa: CASSVLAGAYNEQFF; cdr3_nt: TGTGCCAGCAGCGTGCTAGCGGGGGCCTACAATGAGCAGTTCTTC
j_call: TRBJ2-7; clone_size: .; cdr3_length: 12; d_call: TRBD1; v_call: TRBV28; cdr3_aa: CASSQGAYEQYF; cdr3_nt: TGTGCCAGCAGCCAGGGGGCCTACGAGCAGTACTTC
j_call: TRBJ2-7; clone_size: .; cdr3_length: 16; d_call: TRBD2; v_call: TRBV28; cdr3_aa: CASSTIAGPPSYEQYF; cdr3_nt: TGTGCCAGCAGCACTATAGCGGGGCCGCCCTCCTACGAGCAGTACTTC
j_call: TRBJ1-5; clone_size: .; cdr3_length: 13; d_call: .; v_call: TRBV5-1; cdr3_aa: CASSPDSNQPQHF; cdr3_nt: TGCGCCAGCAGCCCGGATAGCAATCAGCCCCAGCATTTT
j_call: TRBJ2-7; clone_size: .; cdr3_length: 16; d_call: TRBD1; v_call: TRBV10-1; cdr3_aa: CASSQPTEDRPYEQYF; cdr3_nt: TGCGCCAGCAGTCAGCCTACGGAGGACAGGCCTTACGAGCAGTACTTC
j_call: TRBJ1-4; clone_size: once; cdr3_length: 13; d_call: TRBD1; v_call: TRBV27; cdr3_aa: CASSTGSFGKLFF; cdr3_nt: TGTGCCAGCTCGACAGGGTCATTTGGGAAACTGTTTTTT
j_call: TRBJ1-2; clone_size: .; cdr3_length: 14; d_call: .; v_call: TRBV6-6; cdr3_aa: CASSEPRADYGYTF; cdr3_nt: TGTGCCAGCAGTGAGCCCCGGGCGGACTATGGCTACACCTTC
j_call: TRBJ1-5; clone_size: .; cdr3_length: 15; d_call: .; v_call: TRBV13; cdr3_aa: CASSLGQGGNQPQHF; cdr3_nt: TGTGCCAGCAGCTTAGGGCAGGGAGGCAATCAGCCCCAGCATTTT
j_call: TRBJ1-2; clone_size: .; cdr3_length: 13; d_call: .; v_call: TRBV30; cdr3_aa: CAWSPRGDYGYTF; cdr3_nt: TGTGCCTGGTCCCCGCGAGGGGACTATGGCTACACCTTC
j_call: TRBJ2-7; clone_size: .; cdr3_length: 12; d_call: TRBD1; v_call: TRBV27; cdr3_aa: CASSRQGYEQYF; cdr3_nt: TGTGCCAGCAGCCGACAGGGGTACGAGCAGTACTTC
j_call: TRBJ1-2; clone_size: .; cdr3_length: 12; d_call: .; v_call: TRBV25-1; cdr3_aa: CASSDSSYGYTF; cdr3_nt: TGTGCCAGCAGTGACAGTTCCTATGGCTACACCTTC
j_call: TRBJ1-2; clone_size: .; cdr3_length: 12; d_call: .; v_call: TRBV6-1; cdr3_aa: CARGWEGGGYTF; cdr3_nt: TGTGCCAGGGGGTGGGAGGGTGGTGGCTACACCTTC
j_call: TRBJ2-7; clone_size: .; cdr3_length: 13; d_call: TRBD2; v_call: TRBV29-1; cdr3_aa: CSAGTSASYEQYF; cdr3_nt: TGCAGCGCTGGGACTAGCGCCTCCTACGAGCAGTACTTC
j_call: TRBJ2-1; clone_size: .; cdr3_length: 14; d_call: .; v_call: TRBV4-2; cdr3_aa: CASSQAGSLDEQFF; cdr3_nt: TGTGCCAGCAGCCAAGCGGGATCTCTCGATGAGCAGTTCTTC
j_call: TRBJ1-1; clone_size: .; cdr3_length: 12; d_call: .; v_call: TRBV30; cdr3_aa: CAWGRLNTEAFF; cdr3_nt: TGTGCCTGGGGCAGGCTGAACACTGAAGCTTTCTTT
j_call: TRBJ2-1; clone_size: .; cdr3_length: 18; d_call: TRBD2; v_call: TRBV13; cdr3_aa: CASSPGTSGGAVWNEQFF; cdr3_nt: TGTGCCAGCAGCCCTGGGACTAGCGGGGGGGCCGTGTGGAATGAGCAGTTCTTC
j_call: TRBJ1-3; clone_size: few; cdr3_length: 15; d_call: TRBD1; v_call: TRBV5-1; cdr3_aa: CASSFTTGSGNTIYF; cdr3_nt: TGCGCCAGCAGCTTTACGACAGGGTCTGGAAACACCATATATTTT
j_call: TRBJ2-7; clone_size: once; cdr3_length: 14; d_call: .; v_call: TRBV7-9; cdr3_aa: CASSFRATGSEQYF; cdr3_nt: TGTGCCAGCAGCTTCAGGGCAACAGGCTCCGAGCAGTACTTC
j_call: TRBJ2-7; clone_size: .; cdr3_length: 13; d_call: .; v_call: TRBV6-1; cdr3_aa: CASRVQGPYEQYF; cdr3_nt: TGTGCCAGCAGGGTACAAGGTCCCTACGAGCAGTACTTC
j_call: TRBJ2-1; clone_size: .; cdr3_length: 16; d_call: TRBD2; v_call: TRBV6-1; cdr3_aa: CASSVSGGGSYNEQFF; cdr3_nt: TGTGCCAGCAGTGTCAGCGGGGGGGGCTCCTACAATGAGCAGTTCTTC
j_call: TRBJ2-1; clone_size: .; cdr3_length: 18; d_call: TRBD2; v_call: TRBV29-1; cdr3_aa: CSVEGGLAGRDSYNEQFF; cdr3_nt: TGCAGCGTTGAGGGCGGACTAGCGGGTCGAGATTCCTACAATGAGCAGTTCTTC
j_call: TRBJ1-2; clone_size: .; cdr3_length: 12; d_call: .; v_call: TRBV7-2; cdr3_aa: CASSLIRYGYTF; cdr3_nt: TGTGCCAGCAGCTTAATCCGGTATGGCTACACCTTC
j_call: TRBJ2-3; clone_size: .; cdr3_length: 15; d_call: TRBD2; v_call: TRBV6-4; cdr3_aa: CASRTSGKSTDTQYF; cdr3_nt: TGTGCCAGCAGGACTAGCGGGAAAAGCACAGATACGCAGTATTTT
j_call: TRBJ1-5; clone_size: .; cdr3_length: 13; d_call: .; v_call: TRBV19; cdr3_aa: CASSPRSGESQHF; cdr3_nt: TGTGCCAGTAGTCCCCGATCCGGCGAGTCCCAGCATTTT